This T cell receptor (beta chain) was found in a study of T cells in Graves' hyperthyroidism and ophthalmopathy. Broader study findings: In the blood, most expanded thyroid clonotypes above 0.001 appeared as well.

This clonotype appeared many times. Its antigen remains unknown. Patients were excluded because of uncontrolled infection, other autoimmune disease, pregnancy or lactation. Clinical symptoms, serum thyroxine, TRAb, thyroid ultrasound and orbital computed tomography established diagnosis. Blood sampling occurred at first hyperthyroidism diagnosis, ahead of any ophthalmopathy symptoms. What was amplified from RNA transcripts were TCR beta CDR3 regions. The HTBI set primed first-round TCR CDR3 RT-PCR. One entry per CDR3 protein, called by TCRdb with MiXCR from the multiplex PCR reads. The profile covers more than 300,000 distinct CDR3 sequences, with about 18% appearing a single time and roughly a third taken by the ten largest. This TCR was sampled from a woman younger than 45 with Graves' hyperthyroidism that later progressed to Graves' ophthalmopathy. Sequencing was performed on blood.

The chain's CDR3 is CASSQGATYNEQFF. The CDR3 nucleotides read TGTGCCAGCAGTCAGGGGGCAACCTACAATGAGCAGTTCTTC. The rearrangement uses TRBV25-1 and TRBJ2-1; TRBD1 agrees at 8 bases. V was clipped by 5 bases and J by 2 bases; unmatched bases: 2. This CDR3 region has 14 residues. CDR1 and CDR2 (germline): MGHDK, SYGVNS.